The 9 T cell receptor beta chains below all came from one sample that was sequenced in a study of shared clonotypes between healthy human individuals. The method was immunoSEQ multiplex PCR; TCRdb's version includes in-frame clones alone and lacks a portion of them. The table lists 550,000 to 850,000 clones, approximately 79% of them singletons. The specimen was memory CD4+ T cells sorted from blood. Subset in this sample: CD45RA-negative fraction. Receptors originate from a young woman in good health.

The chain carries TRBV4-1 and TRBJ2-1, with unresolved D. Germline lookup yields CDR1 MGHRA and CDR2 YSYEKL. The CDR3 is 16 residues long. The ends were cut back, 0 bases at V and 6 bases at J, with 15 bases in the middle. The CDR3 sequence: CASSQDLASGSNEQFF. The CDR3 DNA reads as TGCGCCAGCAGCCAAGATTTGGCTAGTGGATCCAATGAGCAGTTCTTC.

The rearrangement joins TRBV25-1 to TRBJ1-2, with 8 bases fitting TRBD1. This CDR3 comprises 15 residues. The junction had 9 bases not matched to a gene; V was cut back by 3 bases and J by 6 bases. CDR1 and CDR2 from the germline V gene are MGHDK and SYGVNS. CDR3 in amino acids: CASSELDRGQDGYTF. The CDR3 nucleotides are TGTGCCAGCAGTGAGCTAGACAGGGGCCAGGATGGCTACACCTTC.

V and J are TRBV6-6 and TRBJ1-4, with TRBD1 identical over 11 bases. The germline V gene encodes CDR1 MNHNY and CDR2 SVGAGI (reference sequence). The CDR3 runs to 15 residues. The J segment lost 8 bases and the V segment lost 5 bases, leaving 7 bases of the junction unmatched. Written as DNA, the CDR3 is TGTGCCAGCAGTGGAACCCGGGACAGGGGGGAAAAACTGTTTTTT. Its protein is CASSGTRDRGEKLFF.

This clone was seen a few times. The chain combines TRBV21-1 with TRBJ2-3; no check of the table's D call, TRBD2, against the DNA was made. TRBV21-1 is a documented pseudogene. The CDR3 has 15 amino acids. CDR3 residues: CASSLPGTSTDTQYF. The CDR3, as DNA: TGTGCCAGCAGCCTGCCCGGGACTAGCACAGATACGCAGTATTTT.

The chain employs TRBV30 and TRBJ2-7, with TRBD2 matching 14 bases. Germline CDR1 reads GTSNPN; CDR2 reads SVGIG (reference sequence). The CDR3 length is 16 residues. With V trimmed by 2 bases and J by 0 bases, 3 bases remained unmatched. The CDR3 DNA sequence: TGTGCCTGGAGTTCCGGGACTAGCGGGGGCTCCTACGAGCAGTACTTC. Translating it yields CAWSSGTSGGSYEQYF.

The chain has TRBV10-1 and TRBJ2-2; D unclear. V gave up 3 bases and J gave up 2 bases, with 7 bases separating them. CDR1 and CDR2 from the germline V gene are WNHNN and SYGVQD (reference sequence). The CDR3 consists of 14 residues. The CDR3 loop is CASSDTPNTGELFF. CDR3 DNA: TGCGCCAGCAGTGATACCCCTAACACCGGGGAGCTGTTTTTT.

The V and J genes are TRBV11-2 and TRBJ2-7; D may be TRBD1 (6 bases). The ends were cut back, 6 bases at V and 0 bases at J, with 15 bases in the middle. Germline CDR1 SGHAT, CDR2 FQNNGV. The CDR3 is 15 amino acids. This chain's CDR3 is CASRGIRDNSYEQYF. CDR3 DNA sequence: TGTGCCAGCAGAGGAATCCGGGACAACTCCTACGAGCAGTACTTC.

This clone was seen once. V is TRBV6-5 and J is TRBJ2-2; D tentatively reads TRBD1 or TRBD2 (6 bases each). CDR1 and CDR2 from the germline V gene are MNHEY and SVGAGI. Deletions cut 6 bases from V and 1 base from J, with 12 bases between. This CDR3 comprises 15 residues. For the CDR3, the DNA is TGTGCCAGCAGGGGGGGCGGGAAGAACACCGGGGAGCTGTTTTTT. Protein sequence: CASRGGGKNTGELFF.

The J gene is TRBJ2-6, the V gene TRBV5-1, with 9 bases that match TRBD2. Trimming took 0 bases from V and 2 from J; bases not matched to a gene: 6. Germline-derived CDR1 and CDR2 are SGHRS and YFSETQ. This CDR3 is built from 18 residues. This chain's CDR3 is CASSLELSGSPGANVLTF. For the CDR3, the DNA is TGCGCCAGCAGCTTGGAGCTTAGCGGGAGTCCTGGGGCCAACGTCCTGACTTTC.